One sample yielded the 27 T cell receptor beta chains listed below, sequenced in a study of T cell responses to AZD1222 COVID-19 vaccine. Clones were read by immunoSEQ multiplex PCR, and TCRdb kept only the in-frame ones, dropping some. The sample carries tens of thousands of clones, around 83% recorded once. Source: peripheral blood, taken on day 0 of AZD1222 vaccination. These receptors were collected from an adult in good health.

This chain joins TRBV29-1 and TRBJ2-1, with unresolved D. V was shortened by 6 bases and J by 0 bases, with 12 bases between the two germline ends. The CDR3 sequence is 14 residues long. Per germline, CDR1 SQVTM and CDR2 ANQGSEA. The CDR3 DNA sequence: TGCAGCGTGCTCCCAGCGAGCTCCTACAATGAGCAGTTCTTC. It specifies CSVLPASSYNEQFF.

The chain recombines TRBV18 with TRBJ1-2, with D maybe TRBD1 (5 bases). The germline V and J ends were trimmed by 3 bases and 5 bases, with 13 bases remaining between them. Germline V CDR1 and CDR2: KGHSH, LQKENI. This CDR3 region has 14 residues. CDR3 bases: TGTGCCAGCTCACCGCAGGGCTTATTATATGGCTACACCTTC. This encodes CASSPQGLLYGYTF.

V and J are TRBV5-1 and TRBJ1-2; D is unclear. Germline CDR1 reads SGHRS; CDR2 reads YFSETQ. The CDR3 runs to 12 residues. The V and J ends lost 1 base and 2 bases respectively, with 3 bases between them. The CDR3, as DNA: TGCGCCAGCAGCTTGAGAAACTATGGCTACACCTTC. Protein sequence: CASSLRNYGYTF.

The chain links TRBV18 to TRBJ1-3; 8 bases are shared with TRBD1. Germline-derived CDR1 and CDR2 are KGHSH and LQKENI. CDR3 length: 16 residues. V lost 6 bases, J lost 0 bases, and 7 bases stayed unmatched. The CDR3, as DNA: TGTGCCAGCTCCCCCGTGACAGGGGCCTCTGGAAACACCATATATTTT. It is translated as CASSPVTGASGNTIYF.

The chain is built from TRBV7-3 and TRBJ2-5, with 11 nucleotides matching TRBD2. The length of the CDR3 is 17 residues. Unmatched junction bases numbered 12, after V lost 4 bases and J lost 5 bases. Germline CDR1 is SGHTA and CDR2 is FQGTGA. The CDR3 nucleotides are TGTGCCAGCAGCTCCGGGACTAGCGGACCAAAGGCGGAGACCCAGTACTTC. It translates to CASSSGTSGPKAETQYF. Full variable domain (rest looked up from reference TRBV7-3 and TRBJ2-5): GAGVSQTPSNKVTEKGKYVELRCDPISGHTALYWYRQSLGQGPEFLIYFQGTGAADDSGLPNDRFFAVRPEGSVSTLKIQRTERGDSAVYLCASSSGTSGPKAETQYFGPGTRLLVL.

The chain couples TRBV9 to TRBJ1-1; possibly TRBD1 for D (5 bases). Germline V CDR1 and CDR2: SGDLS, YYNGEE. This CDR3 is 13 amino acids long. The V end lost 5 bases, the J end lost 2 bases, and 10 bases lay between the germline ends. The CDR3 DNA is TGTGCCAGCAGAGGAGACAGAAACACTGAAGCTTTCTTT. Translation gives CASRGDRNTEAFF.

The chain is built from TRBV11-3 and TRBJ2-1, with 7 bases aligning to TRBD1. CDR1 and CDR2 from the germline V gene are SGHNT and YENEEA. J lost 3 bases, V lost 5 bases, and 10 bases had no gene match. This CDR3 spans 16 amino acids. The CDR3 coding sequence is TGTGCCAGCAGCCCAACGAACAGGGGAAACTACAATGAGCAGTTCTTC. Translated: CASSPTNRGNYNEQFF. The variable domain in full, with the rest retrieved from reference TRBV11-3 and TRBJ2-1, is EAGVVQSPRYKIIEKKQPVAFWCNPISGHNTLYWYLQNLGQGPELLIRYENEEAVDDSQLPKDRFSAERLKGVDSTLKIQPAELGDSAVYLCASSPTNRGNYNEQFFGPGTRLTVL.

Only a few counts were recorded for this clone. This sequence joins TRBV4-1 and TRBJ2-1, with D unclear. V was shortened by 1 base and J by 0 bases, with 7 bases between the two germline ends. Germline CDR1 reads MGHRA; CDR2 reads YSYEKL. This CDR3 region has 15 residues. The CDR3 here is CASSQVRSSYNEQFF. As DNA, the CDR3 is TGCGCCAGCAGCCAAGTAAGGAGCTCCTACAATGAGCAGTTCTTC.

The chain combines TRBV4-2 with TRBJ2-3, with 10 bases that match TRBD1. Germline V lookup: CDR1 LGHNA, CDR2 YNFKEQ. Trimming at V came to 4 bases and at J to 2 bases, leaving 6 bases not matched to a gene. This CDR3 contains 16 residues. The CDR3 sequence: CASSPHGQGDTDTQYF. The CDR3, as DNA: TGTGCCAGCAGCCCTCACGGACAGGGGGACACAGATACGCAGTATTTT.

The V call is TRBV10-3, the J call TRBJ2-1, with 7 bases fitting TRBD2. CDR3 size: 16 residues. Germline lookup yields CDR1 ENHRY and CDR2 SYGVKD. V was pared by 7 bases and J by 0 bases, with 9 bases of the junction left unmatched. CDR3 in amino acids: CAINGGGRDSYNEQFF. DNA for the CDR3: TGTGCCATCAATGGCGGGGGACGAGACTCCTACAATGAGCAGTTCTTC.

The CDR3, as DNA: TGCGCCAGCAGCCAAGATTGGGTAGGGGGACCCCGGGGCACTGAAGCTTTCTTT. It codes for CASSQDWVGGPRGTEAFF. The chain is built from TRBV4-1 and TRBJ1-1; weak D call: TRBD1 (6 bases). Germline V gives CDR1 MGHRA, CDR2 YSYEKL. Deletions cut 0 bases from V and 4 bases from J, with 21 bases between. The CDR3 has 18 amino acids.

V is TRBV5-4 and J is TRBJ2-2; 8 positions agree with TRBD1. Looked up from germline, CDR1 is SGHNT and CDR2 is YYREEE (reference sequence). This CDR3 comprises 14 residues. J gave up 6 bases and V 6 bases, and 7 bases lay outside the gene matches. CDR3 nucleotide sequence: TGTGCCAGCACCTGGACAGGGTCCGCCGGGGAGCTGTTTTTT. Its translation: CASTWTGSAGELFF.

The chain is built from TRBV4-3 and TRBJ2-3, with D unclear. This CDR3 is 12 amino acids long. The germline CDR1 and CDR2 sequences are LGHNA and YSLEER. Trimming shortened V by 4 bases and J by 4 bases, and 6 bases separated the two germline ends. The CDR3 DNA reads as TGCGCCAGCAGCCTGGGTCCAGATACGCAGTATTTT. This encodes CASSLGPDTQYF.

This clone appeared a single time. In the same sample, other DNA sequences code for this CDR3. The gene calls are TRBV5-1 and TRBJ1-1; maybe TRBD1 (6 bases). Germline V gene lookup returns CDR1 SGHRS and CDR2 YFSETQ. The V end lost 4 bases, the J end lost 5 bases, and 12 bases lay between the germline ends. This CDR3 comprises 13 residues. The CDR3 bases are TGCGCCAGCAGCCTCGACAGGAGAACTGAAGCTTTCTTT. It specifies CASSLDRRTEAFF. Drawing the rest from reference TRBV5-1 and TRBJ1-1, the complete variable domain is KAGVTQTPRYLIKTRGQQVTLSCSPISGHRSVSWYQQTPGQGLQFLFEYFSETQRNKGNFPGRFSGRQFSNSRSEMNVSTLELGDSALYLCASSLDRRTEAFFGQGTRLTVV.

The gene calls are TRBV5-1 and TRBJ1-6; 7 bases fit TRBD1. Per the germline V gene, CDR1 is SGHRS and CDR2 is YFSETQ. J was trimmed by 7 bases and V by 4 bases; bases with no gene match: 8. The CDR3 sequence is 15 residues long. CDR3 sequence: CASSGGWDSNSPLHF. The CDR3 coding sequence is TGCGCCAGCAGCGGAGGTTGGGACAGCAATTCACCCCTCCACTTT.

The chain is built from TRBV6-5 and TRBJ1-4; D is possibly TRBD1 (5 bases). The V end lost 1 base, the J end lost 10 bases, and 16 bases lay between the germline ends. Germline assignment: CDR1 MNHEY and CDR2 SVGAGI. This CDR3 spans 15 amino acids. The CDR3 nucleotides are TGTGCCAGCAGTTACTTGGGCTTCGGGGCGGCAAAACTGTTTTTT. Translating gives CASSYLGFGAAKLFF.

This chain uses TRBV10-3 with TRBJ2-3; 13 bases map to TRBD2. V lost 7 bases and J lost 4; bases outside the gene matches: 2. The CDR3 has 14 residues. Looked up from germline, CDR1 is ENHRY and CDR2 is SYGVKD. DNA of the CDR3: TGTGCCATCAAAGGACTAGCGGGGGCAGATACGCAGTATTTT. As protein: CAIKGLAGADTQYF.

The DNA of the CDR3 is TGTGCCAGCAGCGTAGACCGCTCCTATAATTCACCCCTCCACTTT. Its protein is CASSVDRSYNSPLHF. V and J are TRBV6-6 and TRBJ1-6; D gene ambiguous. Germline CDR1 is MNHNY and CDR2 is SVGAGI (reference sequence). V lost 6 bases and J 0 bases, leaving 9 bases between the germline ends. The CDR3 has 15 amino acids.

The chain recombines TRBV11-3 with TRBJ2-1; 8 bases match TRBD2. The CDR3 sequence is 15 residues long. V trimming: 3 bases; J trimming: 6 bases; junction bases outside the gene matches: 7. Germline assignment: CDR1 SGHNT and CDR2 YENEEA. CDR3 nucleotide sequence: TGTGCCAGCAGCTTGGGACGGGGGGGGTCCAATGAGCAGTTCTTC. Its translation: CASSLGRGGSNEQFF.

J is TRBJ2-7 and V is TRBV28; D is tentatively TRBD1 or TRBD2 (5 bases each). The V end lost 9 bases, the J end lost 3 bases, and 6 bases lay between the germline ends. The germline V gene encodes CDR1 MDHEN and CDR2 SYDVKM. This CDR3 is built from 10 residues. DNA for the CDR3: TGTGCCAGTGGGGGCTACGAGCAGTACTTC. Translated, it gives CASGGYEQYF.

The chain employs TRBV7-9 and TRBJ2-4; 8 positions match TRBD1. The CDR3 spans 14 residues. Looked up from germline, CDR1 is SEHNR and CDR2 is FQNEAQ (reference sequence). With V trimmed by 6 bases and J by 3 bases, 4 bases remained unmatched. The DNA of the CDR3 is TGTGCCAGCAGGGCAGGACAGGGCAAAAACATTCAGTACTTC. Residues: CASRAGQGKNIQYF. Full variable domain (rest looked up from reference TRBV7-9 and TRBJ2-4): DTGVSQNPRHKITKRGQNVTFRCDPISEHNRLYWYRQTLGQGPEFLTYFQNEAQLEKSRLLSDRFSAERPKGSFSTLEIQRTEQGDSAMYLCASRAGQGKNIQYFGAGTRLSVL.

The CDR3 coding sequence is TGTGCCAGTAGTCGCGGACAGGGAGTAGAGACCCAGTACTTC. Its protein product is CASSRGQGVETQYF. J is TRBJ2-5 and V is TRBV19; TRBD1 matches 8 bases. The CDR3 is 14 residues long. In germline, CDR1 is LNHDA, CDR2 SQIVND (reference sequence). The V gene end was trimmed by 5 bases and the J gene end by 4 bases; junction bases not matched to a gene: 6.

The CDR3 DNA is TGTGCCAGCAGTTATGGGTCGTGGGTGCGAAACACCATATATTTT. Amino acids: CASSYGSWVRNTIYF. J is TRBJ1-3 and V is TRBV6-5; D not certain. V dropped 3 bases and J dropped 5 bases, with 14 bases sitting between them. This CDR3 has 15 amino acids. The germline V gene encodes CDR1 MNHEY and CDR2 SVGAGI.

The chain is built from TRBV7-8 and TRBJ1-1, with a weak D call TRBD1 (5 bases). This CDR3 has 16 amino acids. The germline V gene has CDR1 SGHVS and CDR2 FQNEAQ. The germline V and J ends were trimmed by 5 bases and 1 base, with 17 bases remaining between them. This CDR3 is CASSGLGGTWNTEAFF. The DNA for the CDR3 is TGTGCCAGCAGCGGCCTCGGTGGGACGTGGAACACTGAAGCTTTCTTT.

This CDR3 is CASSSVGGGLETQYF. In DNA, the CDR3 is TGCGCCAGCAGCTCGGTCGGCGGGGGGTTGGAGACCCAGTACTTC. V gene TRBV5-1 combines with J gene TRBJ2-5, with TRBD2 matching over 8 bases. Trimming at V came to 3 bases and at J to 5 bases, leaving 9 bases not matched to a gene. Per germline, CDR1 SGHRS and CDR2 YFSETQ. The CDR3 has 15 amino acids. The full variable domain, its missing parts supplied by reference TRBV5-1 and TRBJ2-5, is KAGVTQTPRYLIKTRGQQVTLSCSPISGHRSVSWYQQTPGQGLQFLFEYFSETQRNKGNFPGRFSGRQFSNSRSEMNVSTLELGDSALYLCASSSVGGGLETQYFGPGTRLLVL.

V gene TRBV19 combines with J gene TRBJ1-1; TRBD1 might be the D (6 bases). This CDR3 has 13 residues. The V gene lost 3 bases and the J gene lost 8 bases, with 13 bases spanning the gap. Germline lookup yields CDR1 LNHDA and CDR2 SQIVND (reference sequence). The CDR3 coding sequence is TGTGCCAGTAGTATCAGCAGGGGCAGCGAAGCTTTCTTT. This codes for CASSISRGSEAFF.

The chain couples TRBV29-1 to TRBJ2-7, with a tentative D call TRBD2 (6 bases). Per the germline V gene, CDR1 is SQVTM and CDR2 is ANQGSEA. CDR3 length: 14 amino acids. V was shortened by 4 bases and J by 4 bases, with 17 bases between the two germline ends. DNA for the CDR3: TGCAGCGTTGTGGGGGGTAGGGCGGGTTACGAGCAGTACTTC. Protein: CSVVGGRAGYEQYF.